This T cell receptor (beta chain) was sequenced during a study of blood T cell repertoires in COVID-19. Study-wide background: In each case, the material was cDNA or gDNA derived from T cells, B-cell-depleted T cells, or PBMCs.

The cohort comprised adults aged 18 to 89 years residing in approximately 25 US areas. Source study methods: Using reference gene primer amplification, nucleated cell counts were estimated. Sequencing used immunoSEQ multiplex PCR; TCRdb keeps in-frame clones, though not all of them. Clonal size and the V and J genes are those of that table, whereas D and trimming came from the DNA. This sample has about 280,000 clones, with around 91% found just once. The CDR3 runs to 14 residues. In germline, CDR1 is MDHEN, CDR2 SYDVKM. Note on this clone: A read error may account for a junction end that differs from germline.

What was sequenced was PBMCs or T cells enriched from blood (not recorded which). J is TRBJ2-3 and V is TRBV28, with TRBD2 matching 12 bases. This receptor was identified in a woman aged 18-29 years with acute COVID-19. The CDR3 protein is CASSFWGFGLAGHF. CDR3 coding DNA: TGTGCCAGCAGTTTCTGGGGTTTCGGACTAGCGGGACATTTT.